This TCR beta chain originates from a study of blood T cells in healthy people across ages. This clonotype came up a few times. It was with a sample-barcoded 5' primer and a J-beta primer mix that a second PCR of roughly 7 to 12 cycles was run. Every cDNA was tagged by a template-switch adaptor with 12 random nucleotides. TCRdb reprocessed the 5' RACE reads with MiXCR, giving one entry per CDR3 protein. This table holds 700,000 or so distinct CDR3 sequences, less than 45% found once. The CDR3 has 14 residues. Germline values: CDR1 SQVTM, CDR2 ANQGSEA. J gave up 5 bases and V 3 bases, and 9 bases lay outside the gene matches.

This clonotype was obtained from a man older than 75 in good health. This rearrangement joins TRBV29-1 to TRBJ2-5, with 7 bases that match TRBD2. Specimen: blood. CDR3 coding DNA: TGCAGCGTTGAGGGGGGATACGGGGGGGAGACCCAGTACTTC. It encodes CSVEGGYGGETQYF.